This TCR beta chain was observed in a study of blood T cell repertoires in COVID-19. It was during active infection that Seattle patients were enrolled and then longitudinally followed. TCRdb's copy holds only in-frame clones and misses some; the assay was immunoSEQ multiplex PCR. The sample records roughly 340,000 clones, roughly nine tenths being singletons. V was cut by 5 bases and J by 6 bases, with 19 bases left in between. The CDR3 has 15 residues. Germline V lookup: CDR1 SGHAT, CDR2 FQNNGV. The J gene is TRBJ1-2, the V gene TRBV11-2; D not certain. This TCR derives from a woman aged 25-40 years with COVID-19, enrolled during active disease. Material for sequencing was peripheral blood. This CDR3 is CASSKLSGKGDGYTF. CDR3 nucleotide sequence: TGTGCCAGCAGCAAACTGTCGGGGAAGGGTGATGGCTACACCTTC.